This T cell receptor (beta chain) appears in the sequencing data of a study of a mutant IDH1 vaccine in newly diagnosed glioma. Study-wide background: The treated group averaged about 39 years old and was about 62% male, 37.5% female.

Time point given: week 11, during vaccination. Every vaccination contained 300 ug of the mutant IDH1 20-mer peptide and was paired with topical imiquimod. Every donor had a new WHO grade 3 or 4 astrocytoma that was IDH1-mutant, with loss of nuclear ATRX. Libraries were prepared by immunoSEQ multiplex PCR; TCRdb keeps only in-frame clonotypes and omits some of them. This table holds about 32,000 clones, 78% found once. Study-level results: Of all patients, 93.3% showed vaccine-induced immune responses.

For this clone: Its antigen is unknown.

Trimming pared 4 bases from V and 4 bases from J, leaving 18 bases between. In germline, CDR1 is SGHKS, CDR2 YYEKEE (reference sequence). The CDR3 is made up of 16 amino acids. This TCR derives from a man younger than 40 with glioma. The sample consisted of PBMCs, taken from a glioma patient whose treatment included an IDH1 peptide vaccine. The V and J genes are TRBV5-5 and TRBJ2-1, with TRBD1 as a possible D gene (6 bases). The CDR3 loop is CASSVGGSSFYNEQFF. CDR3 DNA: TGTGCCAGCAGCGTAGGGGGTAGTTCGTTTTACAATGAGCAGTTCTTC.